The rows below give T cell receptor beta chains drawn from one sample of a study of shared clonotypes between healthy human individuals. This table comes from immunoSEQ multiplex PCR, and its TCRdb copy is limited to in-frame clones, with some not included. The repertoire has about 2 million clones, 95% of them found once; the top ten carry under 0.15%. The sequencing input was naive CD4+ T cells sorted from blood. These receptor sequences come from a man aged 18 to 29 in good health. Each CDR3 is given with its conserved first and last residue.

j_gene	v_gene	CDR3aa
TRBJ2-7	TRBV7-2	CASSLALAGGVTSEQYF
TRBJ2-7	TRBV10-3	CAISESGTAAYEQYF
TRBJ1-2	TRBV19	CASTIDFYGYTF
TRBJ2-1	TRBV5-1	CASSLGEWGEQFF
TRBJ2-7	TRBV30	CAWRTLGLAGVFLSYEQYF
TRBJ1-5	TRBV10-1	CASSVPALSNQPQHF
TRBJ1-2	TRBV10-3	CAISERELNYGYTF
TRBJ2-5	TRBV10-3	CAISPGTGQETQYF
TRBJ1-2	TRBV6-1	CASIRVPSNYGYTF
TRBJ1-6	TRBV5-1	CASSLSTGVESPLHF
TRBJ1-2	TRBV25-1	CANSEYVSRGYTF
TRBJ1-2	TRBV25-1	CASSDVGGYTF
TRBJ2-7	TRBV5-1	CASSSAGSGSYEQYF
TRBJ2-1	TRBV9	CASSGLAEASYGLNEQFF
TRBJ2-7	TRBV5-6	CASSLIGGYEQYF
TRBJ1-1	TRBV6-1	CASSEGLRQRVRAFF
TRBJ1-6	TRBV18	CASSPPNSPLHF
TRBJ1-5	TRBV10-3	CAISGAAGSNQPQHF
TRBJ2-2	TRBV7-9	CASSLALGFGTGELFF
TRBJ2-3	TRBV5-4	CASTRELQSTDTQYF
TRBJ2-3	TRBV6-5	CASSTGGASTDTQYF
TRBJ1-4	TRBV18	CASSAPAGGITTNEKLFF
TRBJ1-2	TRBV6-6	CASSSGYSYGYTF
TRBJ2-5	TRBV20-1	CSASPEETQYF
TRBJ2-5	TRBV6-6	CASSYSTSGGETQYF
TRBJ2-7	TRBV6-6	CATSGEILSYEQYF
TRBJ2-3	TRBV25-1	CASTSVGDTQYF
TRBJ2-1	TRBV6-1	CASRERGIYNEQFF
TRBJ2-1	TRBV6-5	CASSRGNNEQFF
TRBJ1-1	TRBV13	CASRSRVDYTEAFF
TRBJ2-3	TRBV5-1	CASSLGLAGSTQYF
TRBJ2-7	TRBV28	CASRLDSHYEQYF
TRBJ1-1	TRBV27	CASSGALGTEAFF
TRBJ2-5	TRBV19	CASSIEAGRETQYF
TRBJ2-1	TRBV5-1	CASSSPAPPYNEQFF
TRBJ2-7	TRBV10-3	CAISVHSRSYEQYF
TRBJ1-2	TRBV28	CASSLKAELYGYTF
TRBJ1-2	TRBV29-1	CSVGTGSGYTF
TRBJ1-1	TRBV18	CASSSSTEAFF
TRBJ1-5	TRBV18	CASSGEGPQPQHF
TRBJ2-2	TRBV13	CASSTQREVGELFF
TRBJ2-5	TRBV5-1	CASSLGRQGETQYF
TRBJ1-1	TRBV29-1	CSVRTTGAFTEAFF